This section outlines one TCR beta chain sequence together with its context. Antigen unknown. Trimming cost V 0 bases and J 7 bases, with 13 bases left between them. The CDR3 sequence is 15 residues long. Germline V gene sequence: CDR1 MGHRA, CDR2 YSYEKL. This record comes from a study of beta chain features in type 1 diabetes. Sorting gave populations that all exceeded 98% purity. Reverse transcribing all isolated RNA meant expressed TCRB transcripts were sequenced. Assay used: immunoSEQ multiplex PCR; TCRdb lists only in-frame clones, some missing. There are roughly 170,000 clones in the sample; about 12% occur only once, and 0.5% to 0.75% lies in the top ten. Study-wide findings and caveats: Among patients with Type 1 diabetes, TCRB CDR3s were moderately but significantly shorter in every one of the four CD4+ subsets.

This sequence was found in a woman under 30 in good health. The chain recombines TRBV4-1 with TRBJ2-1; maybe TRBD1 (6 bases). The source material was central memory CD4+ T cells from blood. CDR3 region: CASSQEPQGRNEQFF. CDR3 coding DNA: TGCGCCAGCAGCCAAGAACCTCAGGGGCGGAATGAGCAGTTCTTC.